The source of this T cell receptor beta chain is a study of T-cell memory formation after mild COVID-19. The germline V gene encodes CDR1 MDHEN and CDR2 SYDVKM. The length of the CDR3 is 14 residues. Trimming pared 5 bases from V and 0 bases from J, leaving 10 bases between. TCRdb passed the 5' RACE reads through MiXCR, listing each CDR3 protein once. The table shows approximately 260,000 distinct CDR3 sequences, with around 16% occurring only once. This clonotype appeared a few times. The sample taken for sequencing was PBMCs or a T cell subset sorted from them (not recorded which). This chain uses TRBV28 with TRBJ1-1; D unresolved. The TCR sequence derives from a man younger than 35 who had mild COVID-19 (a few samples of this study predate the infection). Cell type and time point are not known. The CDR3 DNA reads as TGTGCCAGCAGTATACCCCAGGTGAACACTGAAGCTTTCTTT. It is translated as CASSIPQVNTEAFF.